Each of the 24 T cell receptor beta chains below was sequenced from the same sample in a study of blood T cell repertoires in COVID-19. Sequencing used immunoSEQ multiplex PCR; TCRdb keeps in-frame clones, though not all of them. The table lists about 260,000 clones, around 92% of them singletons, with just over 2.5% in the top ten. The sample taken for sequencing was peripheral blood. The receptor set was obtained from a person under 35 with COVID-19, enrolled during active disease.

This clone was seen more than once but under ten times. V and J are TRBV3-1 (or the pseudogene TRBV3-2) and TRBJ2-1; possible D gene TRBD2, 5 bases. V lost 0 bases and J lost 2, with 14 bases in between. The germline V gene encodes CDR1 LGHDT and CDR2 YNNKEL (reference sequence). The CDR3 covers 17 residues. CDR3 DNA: TGTGCCAGCAGCCAAGAGCTAGCCGGCGTCACCTACAATGAGCAGTTCTTC. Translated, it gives CASSQELAGVTYNEQFF.

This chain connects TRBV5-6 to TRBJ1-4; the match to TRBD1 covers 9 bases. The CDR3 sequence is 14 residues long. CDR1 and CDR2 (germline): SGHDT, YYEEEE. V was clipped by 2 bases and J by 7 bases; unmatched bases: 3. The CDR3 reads CASSFGQGIEKLFF. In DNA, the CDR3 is TGTGCCAGCAGCTTCGGACAGGGGATTGAAAAACTGTTTTTT. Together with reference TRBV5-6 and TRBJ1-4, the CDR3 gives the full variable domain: DAGVTQSPTHLIKTRGQQVTLRCSPKSGHDTVSWYQQALGQGPQFIFQYYEEEERQRGNFPDRFSGHQFPNYSSELNVNALLLGDSALYLCASSFGQGIEKLFFGSGTQLSVL.

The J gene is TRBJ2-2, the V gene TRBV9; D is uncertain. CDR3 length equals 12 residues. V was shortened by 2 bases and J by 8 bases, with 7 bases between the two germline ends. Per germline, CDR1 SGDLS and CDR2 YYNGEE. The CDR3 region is CASSVNRGELFF. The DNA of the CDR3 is TGTGCCAGCAGCGTTAATAGAGGGGAGCTGTTTTTT. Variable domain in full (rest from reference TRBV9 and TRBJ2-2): DSGVTQTPKHLITATGQRVTLRCSPRSGDLSVYWYQQSLDQGLQFLIQYYNGEERAKGNILERFSAQQFPDLHSELNLSSLELGDSALYFCASSVNRGELFFGEGSRLTVL.

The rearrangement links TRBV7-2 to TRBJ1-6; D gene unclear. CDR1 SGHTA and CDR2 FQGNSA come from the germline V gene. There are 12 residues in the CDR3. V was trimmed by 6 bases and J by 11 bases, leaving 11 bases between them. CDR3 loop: CASRTPGPPLHF. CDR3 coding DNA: TGTGCCAGCAGAACTCCGGGTCCACCCCTCCACTTT. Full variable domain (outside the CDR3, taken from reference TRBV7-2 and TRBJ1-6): GAGVSQSPSNKVTEKGKDVELRCDPISGHTALYWYRQSLGQGLEFLIYFQGNSAPDKSGLPSDRFSAERTGGSVSTLTIQRTQQEDSAVYLCASRTPGPPLHFGNGTRLTVT.

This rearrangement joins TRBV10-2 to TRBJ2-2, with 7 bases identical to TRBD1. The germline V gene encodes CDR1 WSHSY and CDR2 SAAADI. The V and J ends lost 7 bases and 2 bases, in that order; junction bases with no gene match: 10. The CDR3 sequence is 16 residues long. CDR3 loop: CASMMGQILNTGELFF. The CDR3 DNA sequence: TGCGCCAGCATGATGGGACAGATTCTTAACACCGGGGAGCTGTTTTTT.

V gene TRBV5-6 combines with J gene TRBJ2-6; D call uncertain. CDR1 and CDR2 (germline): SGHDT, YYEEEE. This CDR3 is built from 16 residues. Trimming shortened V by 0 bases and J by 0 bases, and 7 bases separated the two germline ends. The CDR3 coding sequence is TGTGCCAGCAGCTTGGGACCAGGCTCTGGGGCCAACGTCCTGACTTTC. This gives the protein CASSLGPGSGANVLTF.

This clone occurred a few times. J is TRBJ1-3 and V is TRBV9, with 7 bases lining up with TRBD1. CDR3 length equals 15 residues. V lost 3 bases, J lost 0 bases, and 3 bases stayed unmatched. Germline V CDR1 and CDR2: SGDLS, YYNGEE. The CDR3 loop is CASSADRSSGNTIYF. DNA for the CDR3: TGTGCCAGCAGCGCGGACAGGAGCTCTGGAAACACCATATATTTT.

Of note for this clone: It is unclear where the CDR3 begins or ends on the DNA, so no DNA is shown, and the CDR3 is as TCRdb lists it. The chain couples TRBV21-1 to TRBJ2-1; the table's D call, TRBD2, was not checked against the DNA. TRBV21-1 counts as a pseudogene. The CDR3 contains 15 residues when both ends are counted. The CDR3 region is CASSKQVGSGNEQFF.

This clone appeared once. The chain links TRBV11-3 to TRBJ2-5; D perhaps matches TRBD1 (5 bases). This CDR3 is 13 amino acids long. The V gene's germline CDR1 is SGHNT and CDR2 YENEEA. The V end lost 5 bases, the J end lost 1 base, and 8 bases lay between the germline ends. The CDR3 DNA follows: TGTGCCAGCAGCATGACAGTCCAAGAGACCCAGTACTTC. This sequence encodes CASSMTVQETQYF.

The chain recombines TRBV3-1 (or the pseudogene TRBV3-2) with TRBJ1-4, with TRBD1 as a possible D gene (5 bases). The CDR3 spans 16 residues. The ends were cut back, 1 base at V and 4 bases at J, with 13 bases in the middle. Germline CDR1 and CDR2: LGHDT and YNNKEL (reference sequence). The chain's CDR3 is CASSQASWGSNEKLFF. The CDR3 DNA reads TGTGCCAGCAGCCAAGCTTCCTGGGGCAGTAATGAAAAACTGTTTTTT.

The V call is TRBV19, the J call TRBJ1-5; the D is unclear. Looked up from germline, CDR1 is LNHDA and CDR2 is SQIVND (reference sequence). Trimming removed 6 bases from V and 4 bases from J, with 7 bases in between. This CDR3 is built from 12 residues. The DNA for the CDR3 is TGTGCCAGTAGCTACCCTAATCAGCCCCAGCATTTT. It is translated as CASSYPNQPQHF.

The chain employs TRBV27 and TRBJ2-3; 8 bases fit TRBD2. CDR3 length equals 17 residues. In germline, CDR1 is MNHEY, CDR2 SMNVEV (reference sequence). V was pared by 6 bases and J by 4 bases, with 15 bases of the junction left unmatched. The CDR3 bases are TGTGCCAGCAGCTCGGCCATAGCGGGACTGGGCCCAGATACGCAGTATTTT. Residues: CASSSAIAGLGPDTQYF.

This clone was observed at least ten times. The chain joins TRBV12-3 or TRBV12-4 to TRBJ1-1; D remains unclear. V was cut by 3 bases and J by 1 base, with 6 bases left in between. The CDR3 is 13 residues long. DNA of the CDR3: TGTGCCAGCAGTTTGGGAGAGAACACTGAAGCTTTCTTT. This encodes CASSLGENTEAFF.

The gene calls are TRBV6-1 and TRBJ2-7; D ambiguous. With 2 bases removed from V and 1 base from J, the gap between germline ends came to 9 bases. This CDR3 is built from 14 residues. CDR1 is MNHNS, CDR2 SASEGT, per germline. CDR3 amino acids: CASSETSYSYEQYF. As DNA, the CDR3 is TGTGCCAGCAGTGAAACCTCCTATTCCTACGAGCAGTACTTC.

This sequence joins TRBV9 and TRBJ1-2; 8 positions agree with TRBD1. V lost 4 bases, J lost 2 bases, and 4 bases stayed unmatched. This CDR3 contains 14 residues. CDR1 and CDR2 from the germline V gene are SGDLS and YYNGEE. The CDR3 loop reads CASSPRTGNYGYTF. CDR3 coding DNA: TGTGCCAGCAGCCCACGGACAGGGAACTATGGCTACACCTTC.

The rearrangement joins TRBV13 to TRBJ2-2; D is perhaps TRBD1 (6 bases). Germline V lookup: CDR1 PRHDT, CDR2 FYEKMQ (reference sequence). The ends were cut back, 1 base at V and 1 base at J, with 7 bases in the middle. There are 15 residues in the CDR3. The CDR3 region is CASSLVDRNTGELFF. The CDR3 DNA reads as TGTGCCAGCAGCTTAGTGGACAGGAACACCGGGGAGCTGTTTTTT.

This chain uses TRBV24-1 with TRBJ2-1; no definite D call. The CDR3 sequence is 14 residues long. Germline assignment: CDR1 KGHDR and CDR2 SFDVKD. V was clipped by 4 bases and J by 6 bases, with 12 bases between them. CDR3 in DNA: TGTGCCACCAGTGACAGTTCCAGACTCAATGAGCAGTTCTTC. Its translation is CATSDSSRLNEQFF.

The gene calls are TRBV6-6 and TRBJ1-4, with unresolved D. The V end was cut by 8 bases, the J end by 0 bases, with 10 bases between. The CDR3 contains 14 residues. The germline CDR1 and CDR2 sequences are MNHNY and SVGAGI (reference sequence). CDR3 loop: CASFGDSTNEKLFF. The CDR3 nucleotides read TGTGCCAGCTTCGGTGACTCAACTAATGAAAAACTGTTTTTT.

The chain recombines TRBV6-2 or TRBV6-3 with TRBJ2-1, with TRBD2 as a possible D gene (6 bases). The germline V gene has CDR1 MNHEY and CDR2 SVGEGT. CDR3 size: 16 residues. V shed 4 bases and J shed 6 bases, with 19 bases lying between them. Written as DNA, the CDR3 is TGTGCCAGCAGTTGGGGGAAGACGGGACTGACCAATGAGCAGTTCTTC. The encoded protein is CASSWGKTGLTNEQFF.

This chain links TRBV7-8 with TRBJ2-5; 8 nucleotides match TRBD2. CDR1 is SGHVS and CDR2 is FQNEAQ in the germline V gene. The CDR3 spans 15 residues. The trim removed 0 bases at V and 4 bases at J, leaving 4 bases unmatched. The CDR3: CASSLASLAGETQYF. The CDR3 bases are TGTGCCAGCAGCTTAGCGTCTCTAGCGGGAGAGACCCAGTACTTC.

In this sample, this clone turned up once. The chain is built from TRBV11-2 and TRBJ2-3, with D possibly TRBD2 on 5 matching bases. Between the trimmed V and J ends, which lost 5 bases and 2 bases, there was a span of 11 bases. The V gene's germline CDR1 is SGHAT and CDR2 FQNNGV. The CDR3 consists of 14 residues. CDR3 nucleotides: TGTGCCAGCAGCCAAACTAGGTTCACAGATACGCAGTATTTT. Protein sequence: CASSQTRFTDTQYF.

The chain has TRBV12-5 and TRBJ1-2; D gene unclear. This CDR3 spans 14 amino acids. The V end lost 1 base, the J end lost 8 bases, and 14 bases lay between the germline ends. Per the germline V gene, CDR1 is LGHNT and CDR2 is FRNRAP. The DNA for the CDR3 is TGTGCTAGTGGTTTGGAGCCCTCTACGGGGGGCTACACCTTC. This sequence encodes CASGLEPSTGGYTF.

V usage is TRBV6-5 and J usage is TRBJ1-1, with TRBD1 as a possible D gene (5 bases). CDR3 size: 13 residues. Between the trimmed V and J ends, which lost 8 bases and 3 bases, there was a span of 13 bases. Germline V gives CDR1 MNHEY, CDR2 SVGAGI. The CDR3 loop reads CASVFGGYTEAFF. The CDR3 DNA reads TGTGCCAGCGTTTTCGGGGGATACACTGAAGCTTTCTTT.

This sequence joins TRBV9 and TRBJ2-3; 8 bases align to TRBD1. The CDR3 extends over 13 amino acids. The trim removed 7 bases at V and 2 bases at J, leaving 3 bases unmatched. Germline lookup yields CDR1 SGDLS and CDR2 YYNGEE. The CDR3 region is CASGQGLTDTQYF. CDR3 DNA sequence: TGTGCCAGCGGACAGGGTCTCACAGATACGCAGTATTTT.